The next 24 T cell receptor beta chains were all read from a single sample in a study of identical twins. MiXCR, run by TCRdb on the 5' RACE reads, gives a single entry per CDR3 protein. The sample contains 540,000 or so distinct CDR3 sequences, 20% to 25% of which appear only once. This sample also appeared in a second study, on yellow fever vaccine responses in identical twins.

Sequenced: CD4+ T cells sorted from blood. These receptors originate from a woman younger than 35 in good health.

A few counts support this clonotype. The chain couples TRBV28 to TRBJ2-4; no reliable D call. Trimming left V 2 bases short and J 1 base short, with 15 bases between. Germline V CDR1 and CDR2: MDHEN, SYDVKM. CDR3 length: 17 residues. The CDR3 DNA reads as TGTGCCAGCAGTTTAGTCGGTAGTGCCGGGGCCAAAAACATTCAGTACTTC. It is translated as CASSLVGSAGAKNIQYF.

The rearrangement uses TRBV10-3 and TRBJ2-2; D might be TRBD2 (6 bases). V lost 1 base and J 0 bases, leaving 9 bases between the germline ends. CDR3 length: 16 amino acids. CDR1 is ENHRY and CDR2 is SYGVKD in the germline V gene. The CDR3 here is CAISEFGGANTGELFF. The CDR3 nucleotides are TGTGCCATCAGTGAGTTCGGCGGGGCGAACACCGGGGAGCTGTTTTTT.

The chain couples TRBV6-5 to TRBJ2-1; D possibly corresponds to TRBD1 (5 bases). There are 18 residues in the CDR3. Germline V CDR1 and CDR2: MNHEY, SVGAGI. V was clipped by 5 bases and J by 4 bases, with 24 bases between them. The CDR3 DNA reads as TGTGCCAGCAGTAACAGACAGAGCCCATACCCGAGATACAATGAGCAGTTCTTC. This encodes CASSNRQSPYPRYNEQFF.

The rearrangement joins TRBV6-5 to TRBJ2-7; 9 bases are shared with TRBD2. The V gene's germline CDR1 is MNHEY and CDR2 SVGAGI. The CDR3 contains 16 residues. V trimming: 2 bases; J trimming: 4 bases; junction bases outside the gene matches: 9. Here the CDR3 DNA reads TGTGCCAGCAGTTACGCGGGAGGGGGGTCCTTATACGAGCAGTACTTC. Protein product: CASSYAGGGSLYEQYF.

In this sample, this clonotype turned up a few times. The CDR3 sequence is CASSDPATGELFF. In DNA form, the CDR3 reads TGTGCCAGCAGCGACCCGGCCACCGGGGAGCTGTTTTTT. This sequence joins TRBV11-3 and TRBJ2-2; the D is unclear. This CDR3 has 13 amino acids. Deletions cut 5 bases from V and 4 bases from J, with 8 bases between. Germline CDR1 is SGHNT and CDR2 is YENEEA.

This clonotype was observed at least ten times. V gene TRBV20-1 combines with J gene TRBJ1-4; perhaps TRBD1 as D (5 bases). The CDR3 contains 16 residues. Germline V gene data show CDR1 as DFQATT and CDR2 as SNEGSKA (reference sequence). V lost 7 bases and J lost 2, with 20 bases in between. The CDR3 is CSVMDIYDETNEKLFF. DNA of the CDR3: TGCAGTGTAATGGACATATACGACGAGACTAATGAAAAACTGTTTTTT.

The J gene is TRBJ2-3, the V gene TRBV14, with TRBD2 matching 11 bases. Unmatched junction bases numbered 6, after V lost 0 bases and J lost 1 base. Germline CDR1 reads SGHDN; CDR2 reads FVKESK. The CDR3 is 18 amino acids. Written as DNA, the CDR3 is TGTGCCAGCAGCCAAGATAGGGGGACTAGCGGACGCACAGATACGCAGTATTTT. Translation gives CASSQDRGTSGRTDTQYF.

The chain uses TRBV6-5 and TRBJ2-7, with D perhaps TRBD1 (6 bases). CDR1 is MNHEY, CDR2 SVGAGI, per germline. There are 13 residues in the CDR3. V was pared by 8 bases and J by 5 bases, with 16 bases between. The CDR3, as DNA: TGTGCCAGCGGTACTCAGGGGACCAACGAGCAGTACGTC. Its translation is CASGTQGTNEQYV.

The chain carries TRBV20-1 and TRBJ2-7, with unresolved D. The V and J ends lost 5 bases and 5 bases respectively, with 10 bases between them. The CDR3 sequence is 11 residues long. Looked up from germline, CDR1 is DFQATT and CDR2 is SNEGSKA (reference sequence). CDR3 nucleotides: TGCAGTGCTGCATACTACCACGAGCAGTACTTC. This gives the protein CSAAYYHEQYF.

This clonotype has ten or more counts. This sequence joins TRBV5-1 and TRBJ2-1, with TRBD2 identical over 7 bases. The J segment lost 4 bases and the V segment lost 3 bases, leaving 10 bases of the junction unmatched. This CDR3 contains 16 residues. The germline CDR1 and CDR2 sequences are SGHRS and YFSETQ. CDR3 DNA sequence: TGCGCCAGCAGCTACTCTACTGGCGGGGGTTACAATGAGCAGTTCTTC. Translated: CASSYSTGGGYNEQFF.

The rearrangement uses TRBV15 and TRBJ2-5; 9 nucleotides align to TRBD1. The CDR3 spans 14 residues. CDR1 and CDR2 from the germline V gene are LNHNV and YYDKDF (reference sequence). Trimming removed 10 bases from V and 8 bases from J; junction bases left unmatched: 14. The CDR3, as DNA: TGTGCCAGCAACAGGGACAGGGTAACTCGCACCCAGTACTTC. It yields the protein CASNRDRVTRTQYF.

This clonotype has only one observation. This CDR3 is CASSVPPYNEQFF. Written as DNA, the CDR3 is TGTGCCAGCAGCGTTCCCCCCTACAATGAGCAGTTCTTC. The chain links TRBV9 to TRBJ2-1, with D unclear. V was shortened by 2 bases and J by 2 bases, with 5 bases between the two germline ends. This CDR3 is 13 amino acids long. CDR1 and CDR2 from the germline V gene are SGDLS and YYNGEE.

This clonotype was observed a few times. The chain recombines TRBV7-9 with TRBJ1-2; TRBD1 might be the D (6 bases). Trimming cost V 5 bases and J 4 bases, with 14 bases left between them. The germline gives CDR1 SEHNR, CDR2 FQNEAQ (reference sequence). This CDR3 region has 14 residues. The CDR3 DNA reads as TGTGCCAGCAGCAAACAGGGAAACGGCTATGGCTACACCTTC. Protein sequence: CASSKQGNGYGYTF.

The V gene is TRBV9, the J gene TRBJ2-1, with TRBD2 identical over 12 bases. This CDR3 has 15 amino acids. V shed 2 bases and J 9 bases; nucleotides not matched to a gene: 6. Germline V lookup: CDR1 SGDLS, CDR2 YYNGEE. The CDR3 DNA sequence: TGTGCCAGCAGCGTGGCTAGCGGGGGGGGGTTTGAGCAGTTCTTC. Translation gives CASSVASGGGFEQFF.

This clonotype came up a few times. The chain employs TRBV6-1 and TRBJ2-3; 9 bases agree with TRBD2. Per the germline V gene, CDR1 is MNHNS and CDR2 is SASEGT. This CDR3 comprises 14 residues. The J segment lost 6 bases and the V segment lost 7 bases, leaving 8 bases of the junction unmatched. The CDR3 region is CASTNGRGGDTQYF. The CDR3 nucleotides read TGTGCCAGCACCAACGGGCGGGGGGGGGATACGCAGTATTTT.

The rearrangement uses TRBV11-2 and TRBJ2-2, with 9 nucleotides matching TRBD1. CDR1 SGHAT and CDR2 FQNNGV come from the germline V gene. V lost 8 bases, J lost 3 bases, and 4 bases stayed unmatched. The CDR3 has 14 amino acids. CDR3 loop: CASGTGLDTGELFF. CDR3 nucleotide sequence: TGTGCCAGCGGGACAGGGTTGGACACCGGGGAGCTGTTTTTT.

The genes are TRBV18 and TRBJ2-1; D is possibly TRBD1 (6 bases). CDR3 size: 17 residues. Looked up from germline, CDR1 is KGHSH and CDR2 is LQKENI. Deletions cut 0 bases from V and 13 bases from J, with 25 bases between. DNA for the CDR3: TGTGCCAGCTCACCACCTCGACAGGCCCGCGTAGTACCCGCACAGTTCTTC. Its protein is CASSPPRQARVVPAQFF.

A few counts support this clonotype. This CDR3 reads CASYGSGSGTYEQYV. The CDR3, as DNA: TGTGCCAGCTACGGTTCTGGGAGCGGAACCTACGAGCAGTACGTC. This rearrangement joins TRBV13 to TRBJ2-7, with a tentative D call TRBD2 (5 bases). The V end was cut by 8 bases, the J end by 2 bases, with 19 bases between. This CDR3 region has 15 residues. Per the germline V gene, CDR1 is PRHDT and CDR2 is FYEKMQ (reference sequence).

This clonotype showed up just a few times. One end of the junction varies from germline; a read error may be responsible. The chain carries TRBV7-9 and TRBJ2-1, with 8 positions matching TRBD1. The CDR3 sequence is 15 residues long. Germline V gene data show CDR1 as SEHNR and CDR2 as FQNEAQ (reference sequence). In DNA, the CDR3 is TGTGCCAGCAGCCGTCGGGACAGGTCCTACAATGAGCAGTCCTTC. It translates to CASSRRDRSYNEQSF.

This clonotype has a handful of counts. The chain couples TRBV20-1 to TRBJ2-3, with D perhaps matching TRBD1 or TRBD2 (6 bases each). Between the trimmed V and J ends, which lost 5 bases and 1 base, there was a span of 13 bases. This CDR3 region has 14 residues. Germline-derived CDR1 and CDR2 are DFQATT and SNEGSKA (reference sequence). The CDR3 protein is CSAPSGARTDTQYF. CDR3 in DNA: TGCAGTGCTCCTTCGGGGGCACGCACAGATACGCAGTATTTT.

This clonotype was seen a few times. The chain carries TRBV10-3 and TRBJ2-7; TRBD1 matches 8 bases. Germline values: CDR1 ENHRY, CDR2 SYGVKD. CDR3 length equals 13 residues. The J segment lost 5 bases and the V segment lost 8 bases, leaving 8 bases of the junction unmatched. CDR3 bases: TGTGCCATCCTCGGGGCGGGACAGGACGAGCAGTACTTC. Translating it yields CAILGAGQDEQYF.

The chain employs TRBV2 and TRBJ1-1; D is unresolved. The CDR3 extends over 13 amino acids. Germline-derived CDR1 and CDR2 are SNHLY and FYNNEI. The ends were cut back, 2 bases at V and 0 bases at J, with 4 bases in the middle. CDR3 amino acids: CASSEKVNTEAFF. The CDR3 DNA reads TGTGCCAGCAGTGAAAAAGTGAACACTGAAGCTTTCTTT.

The table lists this clonotype with a few counts. The chain uses TRBV12-3 or TRBV12-4 and TRBJ2-5; TRBD1 might be the D (6 bases). The CDR3 length is 12 residues. The V end was cut by 5 bases, the J end by 6 bases, with 10 bases between. The CDR3: CASSGGRKTQYF. CDR3 coding DNA: TGTGCCAGCAGTGGGGGCCGCAAGACCCAGTACTTC.

This clonotype has at least ten counts. The rearrangement joins TRBV29-1 to TRBJ2-2; TRBD2 is a possible D gene (8 bases). The V end lost 4 bases, the J end lost 5 bases, and 14 bases lay between the germline ends. The CDR3 loop spans 14 amino acids. Germline V gene lookup returns CDR1 SQVTM and CDR2 ANQGSEA. CDR3 sequence (DNA): TGCAGCGTTGGAGGGGGCGGGAGGACCGGGGAGCTGTTTTTT. As protein: CSVGGGGRTGELFF.